The clone carrying this T cell receptor (beta chain) appeared a few times. Its target is not known. This PCR relied on a set of 60 Vbeta primers and 13 Jbeta primers. Using immunoSEQ multiplex PCR, the repertoire was profiled, and TCRdb retains in-frame clones only, with some absent. Here the sample spans around 120,000 clones, roughly 70% being singletons. This CDR3 region has 14 residues. Germline CDR1 SNHLY, CDR2 FYNNEI. V was shortened by 2 bases and J by 4 bases, with 11 bases between the two germline ends. This sample was included in a study of cytomegalovirus exposure and HLA in healthy donors. About the study: There were approximately 400 genotyped donors. Of these, about 81% fell in the genetic ancestry cluster associated with self-reported Caucasian donors.

Findings of the study overall: Being indistinguishable, some V segments were excluded, TRBV6-2 and TRBV6-3 among them.

The sequenced sample was PBMCs. V is TRBV2 and J is TRBJ2-5; D remains unclear. This TCR was sampled from a man in his forties in good health and CMV-seropositive. In DNA form, the CDR3 reads TGTGCCAGCAGTGAAAGCCCAGGCCCAGAGACCCAGTACTTC. It codes for CASSESPGPETQYF.